This TCR beta chain came from a study of T-cell reconstitution after alpha-beta-depleted transplantation in children. This CDR3 comprises 13 residues. The germline gives CDR1 SQVTM, CDR2 ANQGSEA. V lost 7 bases, J lost 3 bases, and 16 bases lay in between. Unique molecular identifiers featured in how the TCRbeta library was prepared. TCRdb reprocessed the PCR reads with MiXCR, giving one entry per CDR3 protein. The sample holds about 540,000 distinct CDR3 sequences, 15% to 20% seen once. This sample comprised PBMCs from the stem cell graft donor, obtained from the stem cell graft. This clonotype was obtained from a human donor who donated a stem cell graft to a child with acute lymphoblastic leukemia. The V gene is TRBV29-1, the J gene TRBJ2-7, with TRBD1 as a possible D gene (5 bases). The CDR3 region is CSDPTRQYYEQYF. CDR3 in DNA: TGCAGCGATCCCACGAGACAGTACTACGAGCAGTACTTC.